This TCR beta chain was captured in a study of blood T cell repertoires in COVID-19. Produced via immunoSEQ multiplex PCR; TCRdb's table is partial and in-frame only. The table has 30,000 or so clones, about 90% seen once. Sequenced material: peripheral blood. This TCR was sampled from a human donor with active COVID-19. The donor label of this sample is uncertain.

The CDR3, as DNA: TGCGCCAGCAGCCAAGACAGACTAGCCTACGAGCAGTACTTC. Translating it yields CASSQDRLAYEQYF. This chain links TRBV4-3 with TRBJ2-7, with TRBD2 as a possible D gene (6 bases). The CDR3 totals 14 residues. V lost 0 bases, J lost 2 bases, and 8 bases lay in between. In germline, CDR1 is LGHNA, CDR2 YSLEER.